The 20 T cell receptor beta chains given below trace back to one sample, sequenced in a study of graft-versus-host responses after intestinal transplantation. Their antigen targets remain unknown. TCRdb keeps only in-frame clones here, not all; method: immunoSEQ multiplex PCR. Of 60,000 to 75,000 clones in the sample, around 92% were seen once. Sequencing used unstimulated CD8+ T cells sorted from spleen or lymph node cells, obtained before intestinal transplant. These receptors were taken from a human donor who received an intestinal transplant.

The chain couples TRBV6-5 to TRBJ2-7; 9 nucleotides align to TRBD2. From germline, CDR1 is MNHEY and CDR2 SVGAGI. The CDR3 extends over 15 amino acids. V lost 0 bases, J lost 2 bases, and 2 bases stayed unmatched. DNA of the CDR3: TGTGCCAGCAGTTACTCCGCGGGAGGGGCCTACGAGCAGTACTTC. Its protein product is CASSYSAGGAYEQYF.

This clone was found once. V gene TRBV4-1 combines with J gene TRBJ2-1; TRBD1 is a possible D gene (7 bases). V was cut by 0 bases and J by 4 bases, with 19 bases left in between. CDR3 size: 18 residues. The germline V gene has CDR1 MGHRA and CDR2 YSYEKL. The CDR3 is CASSQDGWRGRWYNEQFF. The CDR3 DNA reads TGCGCCAGCAGCCAAGACGGGTGGAGGGGGCGGTGGTACAATGAGCAGTTCTTC.

The chain has TRBV4-1 and TRBJ2-7, with 9 bases identical to TRBD2. From germline, CDR1 is MGHRA and CDR2 YSYEKL. Unmatched junction bases numbered 4, after V lost 4 bases and J lost 3 bases. CDR3 length: 14 amino acids. The CDR3 nucleotides are TGCGCCAGCAGCCTCGGGACTAGCAGCTACGAGCAGTACTTC. This codes for CASSLGTSSYEQYF.

The rearrangement links TRBV28 to TRBJ2-7, with TRBD1 matching 9 bases. The germline CDR1 and CDR2 sequences are MDHEN and SYDVKM. V gave up 7 bases and J gave up 1 base; unmatched junction bases: 8. The CDR3 loop spans 15 amino acids. CDR3 nucleotide sequence: TGTGCCAGCATCTCGACAGGGGGGGGGTCCTACGAGCAGTACTTC. It codes for CASISTGGGSYEQYF. The variable domain in full, with the rest retrieved from reference TRBV28 and TRBJ2-7, is DVKVTQSSRYLVKRTGEKVFLECVQDMDHENMFWYRQDPGLGLRLIYFSYDVKMKEKGDIPEGYSVSREKKERFSLILESASTNQTSMYLCASISTGGGSYEQYFGPGTRLTVT.

The rearrangement links TRBV4-1 to TRBJ2-7; D is perhaps TRBD1 (5 bases). The CDR3 totals 18 residues. The V end lost 1 base, the J end lost 3 bases, and 22 bases lay between the germline ends. Germline V lookup: CDR1 MGHRA, CDR2 YSYEKL. CDR3 residues: CASSQAPPYRNRFYEQYF. CDR3 nucleotides: TGCGCCAGCAGCCAAGCCCCCCCCTATCGGAACAGGTTCTACGAGCAGTACTTC.

This sequence joins TRBV6-5 and TRBJ2-4; TRBD1 matches at 7 bases. The CDR3 sequence is 16 residues long. J was trimmed by 0 bases and V by 4 bases; bases with no gene match: 6. Germline assignment: CDR1 MNHEY and CDR2 SVGAGI. CDR3 in DNA: TGTGCCAGCAGTTCCACAGGGGAGTTAGCCAAAAACATTCAGTACTTC. Amino acid sequence: CASSSTGELAKNIQYF.

The CDR3: CASSLATEAFF. CDR3 DNA: TGTGCCAGCAGCTTAGCGACTGAAGCTTTCTTT. This chain connects TRBV5-6 to TRBJ1-1, with D unresolved. V was cut by 2 bases and J by 5 bases, with 4 bases left in between. In germline, CDR1 is SGHDT, CDR2 YYEEEE. The length of the CDR3 is 11 residues.

The chain recombines TRBV5-1 with TRBJ2-1; tentative D call: TRBD1 (6 bases). CDR3 size: 13 residues. Per germline, CDR1 SGHRS and CDR2 YFSETQ. Deletions cut 4 bases from V and 7 bases from J, with 12 bases between. The CDR3, as DNA: TGCGCCAGCAGCCCTTACGACAGGAATGAGCAGTTCTTC. Its protein is CASSPYDRNEQFF.

The genes are TRBV28 and TRBJ2-7; TRBD1 might be the D (6 bases). The CDR3 contains 16 residues. Germline CDR1 is MDHEN and CDR2 is SYDVKM. With 2 bases removed from V and 4 bases from J, the gap between germline ends came to 18 bases. The CDR3 loop is CASSLRQGSFFYEQYF. The CDR3 DNA reads as TGTGCCAGCAGTTTACGTCAGGGGTCTTTTTTTTACGAGCAGTACTTC.

The chain recombines TRBV9 with TRBJ1-4, with 10 bases aligning to TRBD1. V was clipped by 1 base and J by 6 bases; unmatched bases: 12. Per the germline V gene, CDR1 is SGDLS and CDR2 is YYNGEE. The length of the CDR3 is 18 residues. The CDR3, as DNA: TGTGCCAGCAGCGTATCCGACAGGGGGCTCTATGGGGATGAAAAACTGTTTTTT. This codes for CASSVSDRGLYGDEKLFF.

This clone is categorized as medium-sized (0.01 to 0.1%). The rearrangement uses TRBV9 and TRBJ2-2; possibly TRBD1 for D (5 bases). The CDR3 loop spans 14 amino acids. The germline V and J ends were trimmed by 4 bases and 6 bases, with 13 bases remaining between them. Germline-derived CDR1 and CDR2 are SGDLS and YYNGEE. The CDR3: CASSRVGDSGELFF. The CDR3 nucleotides are TGTGCCAGCAGCCGCGTAGGGGATTCCGGGGAGCTGTTTTTT.

This clone was counted once. CDR3 region: CASSWISGTDTQYF. DNA of the CDR3: TGTGCCAGCAGTTGGATCAGCGGCACAGATACGCAGTATTTT. The V and J genes are TRBV6-1 and TRBJ2-3; no definite D call. The CDR3 consists of 14 residues. Per the germline V gene, CDR1 is MNHNS and CDR2 is SASEGT. V was shortened by 5 bases and J by 1 base, with 10 bases between the two germline ends.

V and J are TRBV2 and TRBJ2-7; a weak D match, TRBD1 (6 bases). There are 14 residues in the CDR3. The V end was cut by 6 bases, the J end by 0 bases, with 12 bases between. Germline V gives CDR1 SNHLY, CDR2 FYNNEI. The CDR3 DNA is TGTGCCAGCAGCCGGACAGAGCGCTCCTACGAGCAGTACTTC. Translation: CASSRTERSYEQYF.

This chain connects TRBV27 to TRBJ2-1; 9 nucleotides match TRBD2. V trimming: 3 bases; J trimming: 9 bases; junction bases outside the gene matches: 9. The CDR3 has 15 residues. Germline assignment: CDR1 MNHEY and CDR2 SMNVEV (reference sequence). In nucleotides, the CDR3 is TGTGCCAGCAGTTTTATGGGGACTAGCACGGGTGAGCAGTTCTTC. Translation gives CASSFMGTSTGEQFF.

The chain combines TRBV9 with TRBJ2-7; TRBD1 agrees at 9 bases. The ends lost 3 bases at V and 9 bases at J; junction bases unmatched: 10. Germline V gene lookup returns CDR1 SGDLS and CDR2 YYNGEE. This CDR3 comprises 14 residues. The CDR3 loop is CASSGGTGTAVQYF. CDR3 DNA sequence: TGTGCCAGCAGCGGGGGGACAGGGACCGCGGTGCAGTACTTC.

The rearrangement links TRBV11-2 to TRBJ2-2; D is unresolved. Trimming shortened V by 5 bases and J by 0 bases, and 10 bases separated the two germline ends. CDR3 length equals 15 residues. Germline loops: CDR1 SGHAT, CDR2 FQNNGV. Here the CDR3 DNA reads TGTGCCAGCAGCCGATTACAGACGAACACCGGGGAGCTGTTTTTT. Its translation is CASSRLQTNTGELFF.

The chain employs TRBV15 and TRBJ1-4, with a weak D call TRBD1 (6 bases). Germline V gives CDR1 LNHNV, CDR2 YYDKDF (reference sequence). The V and J ends lost 3 bases and 6 bases respectively, with 11 bases between them. The CDR3 sequence is 14 residues long. Here the CDR3 DNA reads TGTGCCACCAGCAGTGCCAGGGGTTATGAAAAACTGTTTTTT. Protein: CATSSARGYEKLFF.

This clone was seen more than once but under ten times. The V gene is TRBV6-1, the J gene TRBJ1-5, with a possible D match to TRBD1 (5 bases). The CDR3 is 16 amino acids. The germline gives CDR1 MNHNS, CDR2 SASEGT. The germline V and J ends were trimmed by 2 bases and 5 bases, with 16 bases remaining between them. In nucleotides, the CDR3 is TGTGCCAGCAGTGAACCCTTCCGGGGGTTAGATCAGCCCCAGCATTTT. The encoded protein is CASSEPFRGLDQPQHF.

The V call is TRBV4-1, the J call TRBJ2-7; D is possibly TRBD1 (6 bases). Between the trimmed V and J ends, which lost 4 bases and 1 base, there was a span of 11 bases. Germline values: CDR1 MGHRA, CDR2 YSYEKL. CDR3 length: 14 residues. The CDR3 DNA reads as TGCGCCAGCAGCCCCAGGGGCGGGTCCTACGAGCAGTACTTC. Translation: CASSPRGGSYEQYF.

The CDR3 loop reads CAISGYEGTTSYLYF. In nucleotides, the CDR3 is TGTGCCATCAGTGGTTACGAGGGGACTACATCTTACCTATACTTC. This chain uses TRBV10-3 with TRBJ2-7; TRBD2 agrees at 7 bases. Germline trimming cut 4 bases from V and 13 bases from J; bases unmatched to any gene: 19. The CDR3 is 15 residues long. Germline V CDR1 and CDR2: ENHRY, SYGVKD.